The 16 T cell receptor beta chains below come from one sample, sequenced in a study of T cells after yellow fever vaccination. TCRdb used MiXCR to reprocess the 5' RACE reads, holding one entry per CDR3 protein. Of about 340,000 distinct CDR3 sequences in the sample, under 15% were seen once. The sample here was CD4+ T cells sorted from PBMCs, taken 15 days after the yellow fever booster vaccination. The receptors shown here come from a young man who received the YFV17D yellow fever vaccine.

The CDR3 DNA is TGTGCCAGCAGTTACTGGGCATCGAACACTGAAGCTTTCTTT. Amino acids: CASSYWASNTEAFF. The chain has TRBV6-6 and TRBJ1-1; D gene ambiguous. The CDR3 totals 14 residues. The V end lost 1 base, the J end lost 1 base, and 7 bases lay between the germline ends. Looked up from germline, CDR1 is MNHNY and CDR2 is SVGAGI (reference sequence).

In this sample, this clonotype turned up a few times. The J gene is TRBJ2-3, the V gene TRBV7-3; D is uncertain. V was clipped by 6 bases and J by 3 bases, with 10 bases between them. The germline V gene encodes CDR1 SGHTA and CDR2 FQGTGA. The CDR3 is made up of 13 amino acids. DNA for the CDR3: TGTGCCAGCAGGGAGAGAGTGACAGATACGCAGTATTTT. Amino acid sequence: CASRERVTDTQYF.

This chain links TRBV20-1 with TRBJ2-2; no firm D call. The CDR3 has 13 amino acids. V gave up 1 base and J gave up 5 bases, with 8 bases separating them. CDR1 is DFQATT and CDR2 is SNEGSKA in the germline V gene (reference sequence). The CDR3 protein is CSARGRLTGELFF. The CDR3, as DNA: TGCAGTGCTAGAGGCCGGTTGACCGGGGAGCTGTTTTTT.

The table lists this clonotype with a few counts. The chain has TRBV20-1 and TRBJ2-7; 8 bases are a match to TRBD1. Germline lookup yields CDR1 DFQATT and CDR2 SNEGSKA (reference sequence). The trim removed 0 bases at V and 5 bases at J, leaving 6 bases unmatched. The CDR3 is 14 residues long. CDR3 coding DNA: TGCAGTGCTAGAGACCCCACGACAGGGGACGAGCAGTACTTC. It is translated as CSARDPTTGDEQYF.

In its sample, this clonotype was seen a few times. This chain links TRBV7-9 with TRBJ1-1, with D possibly matching TRBD1 (5 bases). Between the trimmed V and J ends, which lost 1 base and 8 bases, there was a span of 17 bases. This CDR3 spans 15 amino acids. In germline, CDR1 is SEHNR, CDR2 FQNEAQ (reference sequence). The CDR3 is CASSLGWGTPGEAFF. CDR3 nucleotide sequence: TGTGCCAGCAGCTTAGGGTGGGGGACCCCGGGAGAAGCTTTCTTT.

The chain uses TRBV7-2 and TRBJ2-7; 11 bases are shared with TRBD1. The germline V gene has CDR1 SGHTA and CDR2 FQGNSA. The junction had 5 bases not matched to a gene; V was cut back by 10 bases and J by 0 bases. The CDR3 totals 14 residues. The CDR3 coding sequence is TGTGCCACCCAGGACAGGGGGCGCTCCTACGAGCAGTACTTC. Translated: CATQDRGRSYEQYF.

The chain joins TRBV18 to TRBJ1-5; D is perhaps TRBD1 (6 bases). The CDR3 consists of 13 residues. Trimming took off 3 bases at V and 7 bases at J, with 10 bases between the two ends. CDR1 and CDR2 from the germline V gene are KGHSH and LQKENI. The CDR3 loop reads CASSPGGFQPQHF. CDR3 coding DNA: TGTGCCAGCTCACCGGGGGGCTTCCAGCCCCAGCATTTT.

The chain is built from TRBV9 and TRBJ2-1; D is perhaps TRBD1 (6 bases). The V gene lost 0 bases and the J gene lost 10 bases, with 11 bases spanning the gap. Per germline, CDR1 SGDLS and CDR2 YYNGEE. The CDR3 covers 13 residues. CDR3 sequence: CASSVEGGVEQFF. DNA of the CDR3: TGTGCCAGCAGCGTAGAAGGGGGAGTAGAGCAGTTCTTC.

The CDR3 here is CAIRVEGGASGYTF. CDR3 nucleotide sequence: TGTGCCATCAGAGTAGAGGGAGGCGCAAGTGGCTACACCTTC. V gene TRBV10-3 combines with J gene TRBJ1-2, with D uncertain. Germline V gene lookup returns CDR1 ENHRY and CDR2 SYGVKD. Trimming took off 6 bases at V and 7 bases at J, with 18 bases between the two ends. The CDR3 extends over 14 amino acids.

CDR3 protein: CASSRRTGWYQETQYF. DNA for the CDR3: TGTGCCAGCAGCCGACGGACAGGCTGGTACCAAGAGACCCAGTACTTC. The gene calls are TRBV7-2 and TRBJ2-5; 7 nucleotides line up with TRBD1. Germline values: CDR1 SGHTA, CDR2 FQGNSA. Trimming removed 5 bases from V and 0 bases from J; junction bases left unmatched: 9. CDR3 length: 16 amino acids.

In this sample, this clonotype turned up a few times. The chain employs TRBV7-2 and TRBJ1-2, with 8 bases fitting TRBD1. V shed 5 bases and J 9 bases; nucleotides not matched to a gene: 17. CDR3 length equals 16 residues. Germline CDR1 reads SGHTA; CDR2 reads FQGNSA. As DNA, the CDR3 is TGTGCCAGCAGCCCAGTTTCCGGACAGGGAAGTTTAAGCTACACCTTC. It translates to CASSPVSGQGSLSYTF.

The chain carries TRBV18 and TRBJ1-1; D may be TRBD1 (6 bases). Trimming shortened V by 2 bases and J by 5 bases, and 18 bases separated the two germline ends. Germline-derived CDR1 and CDR2 are KGHSH and LQKENI. This CDR3 comprises 16 residues. The CDR3 DNA is TGTGCCAGCTCACCAACTGAATCCGGGGGCTGGACTGAAGCTTTCTTT. It yields the protein CASSPTESGGWTEAFF.

The rearrangement uses TRBV7-2 and TRBJ2-3; 9 bases fit TRBD2. Germline V gene sequence: CDR1 SGHTA, CDR2 FQGNSA. CDR3 length equals 14 residues. V lost 3 bases to trimming and J lost 7 bases; unmatched junction nucleotides: 5. CDR3 in amino acids: CASSFQRGDNTQYF. The CDR3 DNA reads as TGTGCCAGCAGCTTCCAGCGGGGGGATAATACGCAGTATTTT.

This clonotype appeared many times. The V and J genes are TRBV19 and TRBJ1-2; 7 positions match TRBD1. Germline V gene lookup returns CDR1 LNHDA and CDR2 SQIVND (reference sequence). The ends lost 5 bases at V and 4 bases at J; junction bases unmatched: 7. This CDR3 comprises 14 residues. The DNA for the CDR3 is TGTGCCAGTAGTCCCTGGCAGGGGGGCTATGGCTACACCTTC. This translates into CASSPWQGGYGYTF.

The chain couples TRBV6-5 to TRBJ1-1; 8 bases align to TRBD1. The CDR3 contains 13 residues. V lost 6 bases and J lost 3; bases outside the gene matches: 3. CDR1 MNHEY and CDR2 SVGAGI come from the germline V gene. The CDR3 DNA reads as TGTGCCAGCAGGACAGGGGTCTACACTGAAGCTTTCTTT. Amino acids: CASRTGVYTEAFF.

This chain links TRBV30 with TRBJ1-1, with D maybe TRBD1 (5 bases). Trimming took off 0 bases at V and 3 bases at J, with 8 bases between the two ends. The CDR3 extends over 13 amino acids. The germline gives CDR1 GTSNPN, CDR2 SVGIG (reference sequence). Here the CDR3 reads CAWSVVGDTEAFF. The CDR3 coding sequence is TGTGCCTGGAGTGTAGTGGGGGACACTGAAGCTTTCTTT.